This TCR beta chain appears in the sequencing data of a study of human T cells and chemical hapten exposure. Study overall: There were per-sample TCR yield variations, arising mainly from small pooled library volume differences.

As for this clonotype: The antigen is unknown.

Unique molecular identifiers were attached to individual cDNA molecules during library preparation. Original handling: Individual samples carried between about 23,224 and 690,600 TCRs, with roughly 95,000 as the median. Each CDR3 protein is one row after TCRdb ran MiXCR on the RACE reads. The V and J calls reflect TCRdb's pipeline rather than the authors' work. The sample holds roughly 48,000 distinct CDR3 sequences, almost 4.5% seen once. The CDR3 contains 13 residues. Trimming took 5 bases from V and 5 from J, leaving 12 bases between them. The germline gives CDR1 MNHEY, CDR2 SVGAGI. The study, taken as a whole, reports: No change in TCRs above 1 in 1000 frequency was produced by DPC sensitization.

Time point given: healthy volunteer bleed at 2 weeks. The study extracted total RNA from unfractionated whole blood. The sequence came from a human donor in good health. Some clones in this sample may be carry-over from other donors' samples. The sample was whole blood. The chain employs TRBV6-5 and TRBJ1-2; no clear D gene. The CDR3 is CASSRSALYGYTF. DNA of the CDR3: TGTGCCAGCAGTCGTTCAGCCCTATATGGCTACACCTTC.